What follows describes a single TCR beta chain. Its cognate antigen is unknown. Germline-derived CDR1 and CDR2 are SNHLY and FYNNEI. Trimming stripped 8 bases from V and 2 bases from J, with 13 bases between. The CDR3 spans 13 residues. The unexposed donors gave CD4+ T cells in 2011-2018, prior to COVID-19. Isolation of CD4+ T cells took place after nine to ten days in culture. As cell numbers allowed, unexposed-donor CD4+ T cells faced SARS-CoV-2 S/N and four cold-coronavirus spikes. Cultures received half-medium IL-2 refreshes on days 3 and 7. This sample was taken from a study of CD4 T cells in relation to SARS-CoV-2 and coronaviruses. Overall study results and limits: Each donor contributed either pre-pandemic or post-infection samples, not both.

Using immunoSEQ multiplex PCR, the repertoire was profiled, and TCRdb retains in-frame clones only, with some absent. Among approximately 20,000 clones listed, about 70% were seen once. The chain combines TRBV2 with TRBJ2-7; TRBD2 is a possible D gene (5 bases). Material for sequencing was CD4+ T cells from PBMCs, cultured in vitro. The source is a human donor in good health. As DNA, the CDR3 is TGTGCCAGCCGGGGAGCTGCCACCTACGAGCAGTACTTC. Protein sequence: CASRGAATYEQYF.